This TCR beta chain came from a study of CD8 T cells in Susac syndrome. Notes on the study in general: It was acknowledged by the study that relatively few individuals were included in its TCR sequencing and HLA analysis.

The CDR3 has 17 residues. V shed 2 bases and J shed 0 bases, with 14 bases lying between them. Germline V gene sequence: CDR1 LGHNA, CDR2 YNFKEQ. A note on this clonotype: Its antigen is unknown.

When the RNA was reverse transcribed, random hexamers were used with an input of roughly 0.45 to 1 ug. A multiplex approach, immunoSEQ multiplex PCR, amplified TCR beta CDR3 across 54 Vbeta and 13 Jbeta. TCRdb re-derived calls from the immunoSEQ multiplex PCR reads in MiXCR, one entry per CDR3 protein. The data contain roughly 130,000 distinct CDR3 sequences, about 94% of them singletons. Sequencing targeted TCR beta in blood CD8+ and CD4+ T cells. Patients with stable or active relapsing-remitting disease, all of them treatment-naive, made up the multiple sclerosis controls. Sequenced input: CD4+ T cells from PBMCs. The rearrangement links TRBV4-2 to TRBJ1-3; tentatively, D is TRBD1 (6 bases). The source of this sequence is a human donor with multiple sclerosis. CDR3 sequence (DNA): TGTGCCAGCAGCCAACCTAGGGGGGAGAGCTCTGGAAACACCATATATTTT. Its translation is CASSQPRGESSGNTIYF.